The entry below gives a single T cell receptor beta chain sequence along with its context. Preparation of the TCRbeta library involved a method that used unique molecular identifiers. Using its own MiXCR run on the PCR reads, TCRdb lists one record per CDR3 protein. The data contain some 220,000 distinct CDR3 sequences, roughly 9% of them seen just once; the ten biggest clones take up approximately 5.9%. The CDR3 has 14 residues. The germline gives CDR1 MNHEY, CDR2 SMNVEV (reference sequence). The V end lost 4 bases, the J end lost 4 bases, and 12 bases lay between the germline ends. The data were obtained in a study of T-cell reconstitution after alpha-beta-depleted transplantation in children.

The V and J genes are TRBV27 and TRBJ2-3, with a tentative D call TRBD1 (5 bases). This TCR was recovered from a human donor who donated a stem cell graft to a child with acute lymphoblastic leukemia. Sample: PBMCs from the stem cell graft donor, taken from the stem cell graft. The CDR3 region has the DNA TGTGCCAGCAGTTCAAGGGGTCGAGCAGATACGCAGTATTTT. The encoded protein is CASSSRGRADTQYF.